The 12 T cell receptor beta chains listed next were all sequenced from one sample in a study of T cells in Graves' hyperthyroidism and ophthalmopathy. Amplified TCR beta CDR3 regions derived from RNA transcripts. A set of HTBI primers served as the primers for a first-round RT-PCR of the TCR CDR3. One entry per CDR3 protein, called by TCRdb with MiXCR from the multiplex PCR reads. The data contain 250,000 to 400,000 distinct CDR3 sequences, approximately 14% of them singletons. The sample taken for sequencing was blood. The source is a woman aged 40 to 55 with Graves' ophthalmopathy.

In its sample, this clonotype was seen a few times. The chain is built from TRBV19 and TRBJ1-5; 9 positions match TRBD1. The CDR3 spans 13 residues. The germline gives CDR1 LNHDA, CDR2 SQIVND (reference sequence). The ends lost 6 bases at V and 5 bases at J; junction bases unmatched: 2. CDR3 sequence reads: CASSWTGDQPQHF. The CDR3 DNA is TGTGCCAGTAGCTGGACAGGGGATCAGCCCCAGCATTTT.

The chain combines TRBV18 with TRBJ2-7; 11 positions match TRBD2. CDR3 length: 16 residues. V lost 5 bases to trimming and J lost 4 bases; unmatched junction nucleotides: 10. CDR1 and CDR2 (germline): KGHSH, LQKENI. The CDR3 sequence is CASSTSGRRSGYEQYF. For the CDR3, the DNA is TGTGCCAGCTCAACTAGCGGGAGACGTTCGGGATACGAGCAGTACTTC.

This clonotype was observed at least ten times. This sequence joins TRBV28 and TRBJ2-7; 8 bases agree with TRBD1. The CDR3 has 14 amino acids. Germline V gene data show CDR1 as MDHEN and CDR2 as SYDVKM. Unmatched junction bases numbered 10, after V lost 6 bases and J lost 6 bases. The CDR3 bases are TGTGCCAGCAGCCAGACAGGGGTGGATTTCGAGCAGTACTTC. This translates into CASSQTGVDFEQYF. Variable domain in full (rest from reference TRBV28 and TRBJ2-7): DVKVTQSSRYLVKRTGEKVFLECVQDMDHENMFWYRQDPGLGLRLIYFSYDVKMKEKGDIPEGYSVSREKKERFSLILESASTNQTSMYLCASSQTGVDFEQYFGPGTRLTVT.

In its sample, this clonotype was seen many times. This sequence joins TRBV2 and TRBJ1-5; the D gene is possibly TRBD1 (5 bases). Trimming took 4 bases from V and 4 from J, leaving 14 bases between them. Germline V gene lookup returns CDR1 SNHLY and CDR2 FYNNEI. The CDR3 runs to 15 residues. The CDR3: CASSAVLGDNQPQHF. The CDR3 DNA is TGTGCCAGCAGTGCCGTGCTGGGGGATAATCAGCCCCAGCATTTT.

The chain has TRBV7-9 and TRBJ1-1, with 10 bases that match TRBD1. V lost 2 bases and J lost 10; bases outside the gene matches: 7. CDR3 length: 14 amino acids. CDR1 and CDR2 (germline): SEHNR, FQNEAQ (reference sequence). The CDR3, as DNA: TGTGCCAGCAGCTTACCAGGCGGGACAGGGGTAGCTTTCTTT. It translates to CASSLPGGTGVAFF.

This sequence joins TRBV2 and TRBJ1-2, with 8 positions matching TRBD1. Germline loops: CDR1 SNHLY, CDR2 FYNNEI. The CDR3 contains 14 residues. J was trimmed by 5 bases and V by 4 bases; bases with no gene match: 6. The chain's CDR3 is CASSADRESYGYTF. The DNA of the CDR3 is TGTGCCAGCAGTGCGGACAGGGAATCTTATGGCTACACCTTC.

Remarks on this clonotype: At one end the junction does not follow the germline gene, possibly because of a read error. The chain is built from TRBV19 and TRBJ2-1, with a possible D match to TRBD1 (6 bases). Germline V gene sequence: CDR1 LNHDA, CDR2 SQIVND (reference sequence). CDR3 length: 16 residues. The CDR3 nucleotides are TGTGCCAGTAGTTCCCGACAGGCCCTCTCCTACAGTGAGCAGTTCTTC. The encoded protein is CASSSRQALSYSEQFF.

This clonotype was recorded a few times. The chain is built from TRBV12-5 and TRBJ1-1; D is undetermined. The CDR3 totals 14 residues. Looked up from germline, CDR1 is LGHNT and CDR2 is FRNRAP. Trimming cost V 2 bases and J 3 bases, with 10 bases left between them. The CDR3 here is CASGLLALYTEAFF. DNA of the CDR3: TGTGCTAGTGGTTTGTTGGCATTATACACTGAAGCTTTCTTT.

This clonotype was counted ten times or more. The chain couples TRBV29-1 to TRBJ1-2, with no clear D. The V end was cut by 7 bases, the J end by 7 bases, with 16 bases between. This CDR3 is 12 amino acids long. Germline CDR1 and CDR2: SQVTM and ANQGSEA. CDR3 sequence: CSGESRLSGYTF. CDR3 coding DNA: TGCAGCGGGGAGAGTCGGTTAAGTGGCTACACCTTC.

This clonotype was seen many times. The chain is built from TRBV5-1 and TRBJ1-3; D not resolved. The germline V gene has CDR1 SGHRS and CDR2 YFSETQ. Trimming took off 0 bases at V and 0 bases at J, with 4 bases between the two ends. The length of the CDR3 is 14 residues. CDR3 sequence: CASSLDRSGNTIYF. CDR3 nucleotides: TGCGCCAGCAGCTTGGACCGCTCTGGAAACACCATATATTTT.

CDR3 sequence (DNA): TGTGCCAGCAGTAGGACAGGGGGAAACACCATATATTTT. Translated: CASSRTGGNTIYF. This chain links TRBV27 with TRBJ1-3; 8 nucleotides match TRBD1. Germline loops: CDR1 MNHEY, CDR2 SMNVEV (reference sequence). J gave up 4 bases and V 5 bases, and 1 base lay outside the gene matches. The CDR3 sequence is 13 residues long.

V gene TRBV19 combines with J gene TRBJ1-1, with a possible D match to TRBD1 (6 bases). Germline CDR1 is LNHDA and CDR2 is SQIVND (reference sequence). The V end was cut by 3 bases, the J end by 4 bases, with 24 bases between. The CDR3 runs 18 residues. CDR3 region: CASSIWGGDTILTTEAFF. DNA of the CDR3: TGTGCCAGTAGTATTTGGGGGGGGGACACAATTCTGACCACTGAAGCTTTCTTT.